This T cell receptor (beta chain) was observed in a study of neoadjuvant anti-PD-1 for oral cavity cancer. Using immunoSEQ multiplex PCR, the repertoire was profiled, and TCRdb retains in-frame clones only, with some absent. The data hold tens of thousands of clones, with more than 70% observed a single time. The trim removed 6 bases at V and 5 bases at J, leaving 4 bases unmatched. The CDR3 consists of 13 residues. CDR1 and CDR2 from the germline V gene are MNHEY and SVGAGI. V usage is TRBV6-5 and J usage is TRBJ1-5, with 7 positions matching TRBD1. The material was PBMCs, obtained before nivolumab (anti-PD-1) treatment. The TCR originated in a person between 40 and 80 years old with oral cavity squamous cell carcinoma. This chain's CDR3 is CASRLTGDQPQHF. DNA of the CDR3: TGTGCCAGCAGGCTAACAGGGGATCAGCCCCAGCATTTT.